The T cell receptor beta chain under discussion was sequenced for a study of T cell responses to AZD1222 COVID-19 vaccine. Broader study findings: An increase in Spike-specific TCR breadth and depth was observed after two AZD1222 doses.

The ends lost 0 bases at V and 6 bases at J; junction bases unmatched: 7. The germline gives CDR1 SGHRS, CDR2 YFSETQ. The CDR3 covers 15 residues. Generated by immunoSEQ multiplex PCR, the TCRdb table keeps only in-frame clones and is missing some. The table lists 90,000 to 100,000 clones, more than 85% of them singletons. Note on this clone: Its antigen is still unknown.

This chain joins TRBV5-1 and TRBJ1-1, with 8 bases matching TRBD1. Sample: peripheral blood, taken on day 0 of AZD1222 vaccination. The sequence came from an adult in good health. Here the CDR3 reads CASSLGAQGDAEAFF. The CDR3 coding sequence is TGCGCCAGCAGCTTGGGGGCACAGGGGGACGCTGAAGCTTTCTTT. Together with reference TRBV5-1 and TRBJ1-1, the CDR3 gives the full variable domain: KAGVTQTPRYLIKTRGQQVTLSCSPISGHRSVSWYQQTPGQGLQFLFEYFSETQRNKGNFPGRFSGRQFSNSRSEMNVSTLELGDSALYLCASSLGAQGDAEAFFGQGTRLTVV.